This TCR beta chain was captured in a study of beta chain features in type 1 diabetes. About this clone: Its antigen remains unknown.

Expressed TCRB transcripts got sequenced, as all isolated RNA was reverse transcribed. Assay used: immunoSEQ multiplex PCR; TCRdb lists only in-frame clones, some missing. Counted here are about 160,000 clones, more than 60% occurring once; the ten biggest clones make up 0.08% to 0.095%. Study-level points and caveats: TCRB CDR3s from Type 1 diabetes patients were moderately but significantly shorter in all four CD4+ subsets.

V was cut by 7 bases and J by 4 bases, with 16 bases left in between. The CDR3 totals 14 residues. The germline V gene encodes CDR1 SEHNR and CDR2 FQNEAQ (reference sequence). This rearrangement joins TRBV7-9 to TRBJ1-2, with a possible D match to TRBD1 (6 bases). The receptor's source is a man under 40 with type 1 diabetes. Material for sequencing was naive CD4+ T cells from blood. The CDR3 loop reads CASTMAGQIYGYTF. In DNA form, the CDR3 reads TGTGCCAGCACCATGGCCGGACAGATCTATGGCTACACCTTC.